This T cell receptor (beta chain) was documented in a study of blood T cell repertoires in COVID-19 (dated by TCRdb to about 2020). Study-wide context: Samples from collaborators originated in the United States, Italy and Spain and spanned both the acute and convalescent phases of COVID-19. The prospective study material was composed of cDNA or gDNA derived from T cells, B-cell-depleted T cells, or PBMCs. Deeply sampled blood TCRbeta repertoires from subjects exposed to, actively infected with, or recovered from COVID-19 were included in the dataset. A freely available public database, intended as a resource for researchers studying the immune response to SARS-CoV-2, is where the repertoires were released. Samples were obtained from the ongoing ImmuneRACE study (first 160 participants) and from roughly 1,300 subjects provided by 6 global collaborators. Sample metadata almost always included a de-identified subject ID, COVID-19 status, age in years and sex. HLA class I and class II types, where available, came from metadata supplied by the sample provider rather than from assay-based typing.

The collaborating institutions used their own protocols to collect whole blood in K2EDTA tubes. For TCRbeta analysis, collaborators shipped samples as frozen whole blood, isolated PBMCs, or DNA extracted from either of those sample types. The CDR3 runs 14 residues from the cysteine to the phenylalanine. Left in the record is the CDR3 DNA by itself, 42 bases read in frame from the first base. Cut back by 5 bases and 2 bases, the V and J ends lie 12 bases apart. From the germline V gene (reference sequence), CDR1 is LNHDA and CDR2 is SQIVND. The research as a whole found: The amount of clinical and demographic metadata varied by source and participant and was provided uncurated.

TCRbeta CDR3 regions were amplified from genomic DNA using the immunoSEQ Assay, a bias-controlled multiplex PCR. As for the original processing: Within the assay, amplification of reference gene primers was used to estimate how many nucleated cells each sample contained. Sequence reads were collapsed and filtered to measure the absolute abundance of every unique TCRbeta CDR3 rearrangement. Productive Simpson clonality was computed per sample as the square root of Simpson's diversity index over productive rearrangements. TCRdb mirrors the immuneACCESS table, restricted to in-frame sequences. Some clones are absent from its copies; in checked studies, under half trace to an unresolved V gene, and the reason for the others is unknown. V, J and clone size are those of that table, while D and trimming were read from the DNA. Recorded for this sample are around 9,200 clones; approximately 87% of them occurred a single time. The biggest ten clones account for approximately 9.4% of the sample.

This clone was picked up one time. The antigen this receptor binds is unknown. No per-base quality is available; no much larger clone lies one base away. This receptor chain uses TRBV19 and TRBJ1-1; the D segment could be TRBD1, given 6 matching bases. The sequencing input was peripheral blood. The sequence came from a man aged 60-69 years with acute or convalescent COVID-19. The DNA sequence follows: TGTGCCAGTAGTGTCCGACAGGTTAACACTGAAGCTTTCTTT. Its translation reads: CASSVRQVNTEAFF.